This T cell receptor beta chain was recorded in a study of blood T cell repertoires in COVID-19. Overall study context: Acute and convalescent COVID-19 samples came from the United States, Italy and Spain. From T cells, B-cell-depleted T cells, or PBMCs came the material, which was cDNA or gDNA.

As handled by the study authors: The assay estimated nucleated cells by amplifying reference gene primers. TCRdb's copy holds only in-frame clones and misses some; the assay was immunoSEQ multiplex PCR. V and J calls and clone size are copied from that table; D and trimming were computed from the DNA. The sample holds roughly 20,000 clones, about four fifths seen once. Germline values: CDR1 SGHDN, CDR2 FVKESK. Trimming removed 6 bases from V and 6 bases from J, with 25 bases in between. The length of the CDR3 is 17 residues. The chain has TRBV14 and TRBJ2-3, with D perhaps TRBD1 (5 bases). Sequencing used peripheral blood. The TCR sequence derives from a man at least 80 years old with acute or convalescent COVID-19. CDR3 sequence: CASSSGWAGPGFDTQYF. The CDR3 nucleotides are TGTGCCAGCAGTAGTGGTTGGGCAGGGCCTGGCTTCGATACGCAGTATTTT.